A selection of T cell receptor beta chains follows, all from one sample in a study of cytotoxic CD8 clonotypes in ibrutinib-treated CLL. Profiling relied on immunoSEQ multiplex PCR, and the TCRdb table lists in-frame clones only, not all of them. The profile shows roughly 150,000 clones, about 88% of them singletons. The sequencing used PBMCs, collected at disease progression, from a patient treated with ibrutinib. These receptors were taken from a human donor with chronic lymphocytic leukemia. Each CDR3 is given with its conserved first and last residue. D genes are given only for firm matches. Part of the rows lack a size; the others show once, few, many or a class for expanded clones.

D	length	V	size	J	CDR3	DNA
TRBD2	18	TRBV5-3	.	TRBJ2-1	CARSLKCGLVPSYNEQFF	TGTGCCAGAAGCTTGAAGTGCGGACTAGTGCCATCCTACAATGAGCAGTTCTTC
.	15	TRBV2	.	TRBJ1-3	CATRVLVKSGNTIYF	TGTGCCACCCGGGTCCTAGTAAAATCTGGAAACACCATATATTTT
TRBD1	14	TRBV2	few	TRBJ1-2	CASSQQGFDYGYTF	TGTGCCAGCAGCCAACAGGGGTTCGACTATGGCTACACCTTC
TRBD2	18	TRBV2	.	TRBJ2-1	CASSSHTPGLGLMNEQFF	TGTGCCAGCAGTTCACATACACCGGGACTAGGACTGATGAATGAGCAGTTCTTC
TRBD1	15	TRBV6-1	.	TRBJ2-7	CASSVSGTGGAGQYF	TGTGCCAGCAGTGTATCCGGGACAGGGGGCGCTGGGCAGTACTTC
.	17	TRBV14	.	TRBJ2-2	CASSQPTTGLNTGELFF	TGTGCCAGCAGCCAACCGACGACAGGACTCAACACCGGGGAGCTGTTTTTT
TRBD1	13	TRBV23-1	once	TRBJ1-4	CASNDRGGEKLFF	TGCGCCAGCAATGACAGGGGGGGTGAAAAACTGTTTTTT
TRBD1	14	TRBV27	once	TRBJ2-5	CASSPGQGEETQYF	TGTGCCAGCAGTCCGGGACAGGGGGAAGAGACCCAGTACTTC
TRBD2	15	TRBV5-5	.	TRBJ2-7	CASSNSGLVLSEQYF	TGTGCCAGCAGTAACTCGGGACTAGTCCTCTCCGAGCAGTACTTC
.	15	TRBV7-6	.	TRBJ2-3	CASSLVGLATDTQYF	TGTGCCAGCAGCTTAGTCGGGCTAGCGACAGATACGCAGTATTTT
.	14	TRBV9	.	TRBJ1-5	CASSGGDSNQPQHF	TGTGCCAGCAGCGGGGGGGATAGCAATCAGCCCCAGCATTTT
TRBD2	17	TRBV9	.	TRBJ2-2	CASSVEGSGANTGELFF	TGTGCCAGCAGCGTAGAGGGGAGCGGGGCGAACACCGGGGAGCTGTTTTTT
.	13	TRBV4-3	.	TRBJ1-2	CASSQEAAYGYTF	TGCGCCAGCAGCCAAGAAGCAGCTTATGGCTACACCTTC
.	17	TRBV4-3	.	TRBJ1-3	CASSQEQPTRSGNTIYF	TGCGCCAGCAGCCAAGAACAGCCCACCCGGTCTGGAAACACCATATATTTT
.	15	TRBV19	.	TRBJ1-4	CATTPFGEGGEKLFF	TGTGCCACCACACCCTTCGGGGAAGGAGGTGAAAAACTGTTTTTT
TRBD2	14	TRBV6-1	few	TRBJ2-7	CASSVGLAGVEQYF	TGTGCCAGCAGTGTGGGACTAGCGGGAGTCGAGCAGTACTTC
.	15	TRBV10-1	.	TRBJ1-1	CASSESRGGNTEAFF	TGCGCCAGCAGTGAGTCGAGGGGGGGGAACACTGAAGCTTTCTTT
.	14	TRBV4-2	.	TRBJ1-2	CASSQDRSIYGYTF	TGTGCCAGCAGCCAAGATCGTTCCATCTATGGCTACACCTTC
.	15	TRBV2	few	TRBJ1-2	CASSYDRGRRYGYTF	TGTGCCAGCAGTTACGACAGAGGGAGAAGATATGGCTACACCTTC
TRBD2	18	TRBV2	.	TRBJ2-7	CASSEAPSGRTPAYEQYF	TGTGCCAGCAGTGAAGCGCCTAGCGGGAGGACCCCTGCCTACGAGCAGTACTTC
TRBD2	16	TRBV25-1	.	TRBJ2-3	CASSGVAGVVADTQYF	TGTGCCAGCAGTGGGGTAGCGGGAGTGGTTGCAGATACGCAGTATTTT